A single TCR beta chain is shown here with its context. Its antigen remains unidentified. The data were obtained in a study of cytomegalovirus exposure and HLA in healthy donors. Study findings and constraints: There were some public TCRs occurring in many donors, but most TCR sequences were rare.

CDR3 length: 13 amino acids. Trimming took off 2 bases at V and 6 bases at J, with 11 bases between the two ends. Germline values: CDR1 SGHVS, CDR2 FQNEAQ. The primer mix had 60 Vbeta and 13 Jbeta primers. Clones were sequenced by immunoSEQ multiplex PCR, and TCRdb holds only the in-frame ones, with some missing. The table records some 200,000 clones, about 81% of them present only once. The material sequenced was PBMCs. The J gene is TRBJ2-7, the V gene TRBV7-8; possibly TRBD2 for D (5 bases). This sequence originates from a middle-aged woman in good health and CMV-seronegative. The DNA of the CDR3 is TGTGCCAGCAGCTTATACCTAGCTCTCGAGCAGTACTTC. The encoded protein is CASSLYLALEQYF.